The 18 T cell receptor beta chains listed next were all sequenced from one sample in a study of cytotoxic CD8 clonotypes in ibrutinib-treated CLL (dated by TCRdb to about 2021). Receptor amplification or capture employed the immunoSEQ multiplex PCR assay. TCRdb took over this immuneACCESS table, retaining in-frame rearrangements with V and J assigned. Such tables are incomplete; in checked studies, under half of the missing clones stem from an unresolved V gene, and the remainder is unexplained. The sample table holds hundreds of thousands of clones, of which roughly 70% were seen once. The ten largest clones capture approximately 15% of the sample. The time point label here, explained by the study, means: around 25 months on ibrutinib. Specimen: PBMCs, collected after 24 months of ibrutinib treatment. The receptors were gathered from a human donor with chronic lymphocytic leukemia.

The CDR3 region is CASSPPSGPAGDQPQHF. The CDR3 DNA follows: TGTGCCAGCTCACCTCCATCCGGACCCGCGGGTGATCAGCCCCAGCATTTT. The chain employs TRBV18 and TRBJ1-5; D is unclear. Trimming pared 3 bases from V and 5 bases from J, leaving 20 bases between. Germline assignment: CDR1 KGHSH and CDR2 LQKENI. This CDR3 has 17 residues.

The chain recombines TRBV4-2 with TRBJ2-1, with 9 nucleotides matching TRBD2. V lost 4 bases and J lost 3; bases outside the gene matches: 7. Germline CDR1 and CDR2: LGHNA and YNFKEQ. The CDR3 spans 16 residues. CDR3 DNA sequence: TGTGCCAGCAGCCCCCCCGGAGCGGGGGGCTACAATGAGCAGTTCTTC. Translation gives CASSPPGAGGYNEQFF.

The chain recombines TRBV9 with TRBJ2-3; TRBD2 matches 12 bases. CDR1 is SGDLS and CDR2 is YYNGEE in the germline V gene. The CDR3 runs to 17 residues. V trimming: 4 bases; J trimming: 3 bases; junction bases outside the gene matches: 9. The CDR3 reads CASSLAGGPDETDTQYF. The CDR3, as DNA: TGTGCCAGCAGCCTAGCGGGAGGGCCAGATGAAACAGATACGCAGTATTTT.

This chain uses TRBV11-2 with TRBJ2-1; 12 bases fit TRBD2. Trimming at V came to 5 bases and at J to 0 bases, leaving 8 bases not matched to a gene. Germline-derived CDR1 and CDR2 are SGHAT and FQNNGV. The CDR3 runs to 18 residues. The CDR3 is CASSPGLAGPSSYNEQFF. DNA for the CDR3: TGTGCCAGCAGCCCAGGACTAGCGGGGCCTAGCTCCTACAATGAGCAGTTCTTC.

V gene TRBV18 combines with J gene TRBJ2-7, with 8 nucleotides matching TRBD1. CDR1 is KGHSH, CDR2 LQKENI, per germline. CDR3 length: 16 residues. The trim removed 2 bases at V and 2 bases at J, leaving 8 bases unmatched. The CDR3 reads CASSPRTGLLPYEQYF. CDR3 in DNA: TGTGCCAGCTCACCAAGGACAGGGTTACTACCCTACGAGCAGTACTTC. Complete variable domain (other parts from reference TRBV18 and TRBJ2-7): NAGVMQNPRHLVRRRGQEARLRCSPMKGHSHVYWYRQLPEEGLKFMVYLQKENIIDESGMPKERFSAEFPKEGPSILRIQQVVRGDSAAYFCASSPRTGLLPYEQYFGPGTRLTVT.

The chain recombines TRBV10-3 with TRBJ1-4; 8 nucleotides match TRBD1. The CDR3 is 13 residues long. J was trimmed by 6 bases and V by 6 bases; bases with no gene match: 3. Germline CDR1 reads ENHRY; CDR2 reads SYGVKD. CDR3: CAISTDRDEKLFF. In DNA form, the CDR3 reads TGTGCCATCAGCACGGACAGGGATGAAAAACTGTTTTTT.

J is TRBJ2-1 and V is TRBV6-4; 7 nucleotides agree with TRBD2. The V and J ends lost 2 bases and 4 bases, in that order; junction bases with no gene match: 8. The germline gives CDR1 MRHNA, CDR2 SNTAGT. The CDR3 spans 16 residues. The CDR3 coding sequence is TGTGCCAGCAGTGACAGGCCTAGCGGATATTACAATGAGCAGTTCTTC. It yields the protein CASSDRPSGYYNEQFF.

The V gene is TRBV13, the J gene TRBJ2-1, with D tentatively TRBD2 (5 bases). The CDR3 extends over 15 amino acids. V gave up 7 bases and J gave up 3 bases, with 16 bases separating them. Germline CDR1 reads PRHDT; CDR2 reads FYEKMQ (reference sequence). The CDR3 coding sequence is TGTGCCAGCAACCAAGCGGAAGCATTCTACAATGAGCAGTTCTTC. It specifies CASNQAEAFYNEQFF.

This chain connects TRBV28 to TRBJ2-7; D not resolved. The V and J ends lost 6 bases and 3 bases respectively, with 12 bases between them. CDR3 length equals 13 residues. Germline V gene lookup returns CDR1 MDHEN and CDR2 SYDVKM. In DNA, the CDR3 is TGTGCCAGCAGACCATGGGTGGACTACGAGCAGTACTTC. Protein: CASRPWVDYEQYF.

The CDR3 nucleotides are TGTGCCAGCAGCCGCTGGGGGGCAACTAATGAAAAACTGTTTTTT. It codes for CASSRWGATNEKLFF. The gene calls are TRBV14 and TRBJ1-4, with D perhaps TRBD1 (5 bases). Germline-derived CDR1 and CDR2 are SGHDN and FVKESK. The CDR3 totals 15 residues. V shed 4 bases and J shed 0 bases, with 9 bases lying between them.

The CDR3 DNA reads as TGTGCCAGCAGCTTAGGACCCCCTATGGGGACGGTCAGCGACGAGCAGTACTTC. This gives the protein CASSLGPPMGTVSDEQYF. The rearrangement uses TRBV13 and TRBJ2-7; D tentatively fits TRBD1 or TRBD2 (5 bases each). The CDR3 extends over 18 amino acids. Germline CDR1 PRHDT, CDR2 FYEKMQ (reference sequence). The V and J ends lost 0 bases and 5 bases respectively, with 23 bases between them.

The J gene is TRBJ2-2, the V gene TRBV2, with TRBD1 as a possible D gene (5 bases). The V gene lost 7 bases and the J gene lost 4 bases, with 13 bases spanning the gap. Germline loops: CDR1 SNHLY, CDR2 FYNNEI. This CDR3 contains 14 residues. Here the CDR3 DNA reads TGTGCCAGCAACCCGGGCAGGGTCACCGGGGAGCTGTTTTTT. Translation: CASNPGRVTGELFF.

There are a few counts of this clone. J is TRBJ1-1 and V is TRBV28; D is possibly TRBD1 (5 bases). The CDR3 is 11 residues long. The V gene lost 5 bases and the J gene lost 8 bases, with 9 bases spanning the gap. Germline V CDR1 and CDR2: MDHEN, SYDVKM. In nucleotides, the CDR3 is TGTGCCAGCAGTAGACGACAGGAAGCTTTCTTT. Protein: CASSRRQEAFF.

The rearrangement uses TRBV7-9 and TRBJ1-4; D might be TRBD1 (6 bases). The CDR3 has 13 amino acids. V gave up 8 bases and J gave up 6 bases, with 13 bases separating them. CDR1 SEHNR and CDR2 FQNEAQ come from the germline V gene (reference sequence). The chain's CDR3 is CASRQGWDEKLFF. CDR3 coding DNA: TGTGCCAGCCGGCAGGGGTGGGATGAAAAACTGTTTTTT.

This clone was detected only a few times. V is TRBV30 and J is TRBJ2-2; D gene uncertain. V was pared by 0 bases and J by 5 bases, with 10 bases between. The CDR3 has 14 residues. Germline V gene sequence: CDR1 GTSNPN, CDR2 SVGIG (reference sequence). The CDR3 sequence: CAWSVGSWTGELFF. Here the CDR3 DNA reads TGTGCCTGGAGTGTGGGTTCGTGGACCGGGGAGCTGTTTTTT.

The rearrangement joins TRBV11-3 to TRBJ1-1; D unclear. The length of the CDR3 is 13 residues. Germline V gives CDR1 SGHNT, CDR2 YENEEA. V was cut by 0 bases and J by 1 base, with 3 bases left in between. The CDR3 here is CASSLEPNTEAFF. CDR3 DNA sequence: TGTGCCAGCAGCTTAGAACCGAACACTGAAGCTTTCTTT.

CDR3 in amino acids: CASSFIPRGPGSYNEQFF. CDR3 nucleotide sequence: TGTGCCAGCAGCTTTATCCCCAGGGGTCCTGGGAGCTACAATGAGCAGTTCTTC. This rearrangement joins TRBV11-1 to TRBJ2-1; tentative D call: TRBD1 (6 bases). The V and J ends lost 3 bases and 3 bases respectively, with 21 bases between them. Germline loops: CDR1 SGHAT, CDR2 FQDESV (reference sequence). The CDR3 covers 18 residues.

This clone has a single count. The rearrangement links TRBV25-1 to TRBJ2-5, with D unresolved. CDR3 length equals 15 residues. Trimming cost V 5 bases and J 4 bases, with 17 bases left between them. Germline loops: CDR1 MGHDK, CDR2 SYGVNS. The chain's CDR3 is CASSTTLGSGETQYF. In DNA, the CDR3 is TGTGCCAGCAGTACAACGTTGGGGTCTGGAGAGACCCAGTACTTC.